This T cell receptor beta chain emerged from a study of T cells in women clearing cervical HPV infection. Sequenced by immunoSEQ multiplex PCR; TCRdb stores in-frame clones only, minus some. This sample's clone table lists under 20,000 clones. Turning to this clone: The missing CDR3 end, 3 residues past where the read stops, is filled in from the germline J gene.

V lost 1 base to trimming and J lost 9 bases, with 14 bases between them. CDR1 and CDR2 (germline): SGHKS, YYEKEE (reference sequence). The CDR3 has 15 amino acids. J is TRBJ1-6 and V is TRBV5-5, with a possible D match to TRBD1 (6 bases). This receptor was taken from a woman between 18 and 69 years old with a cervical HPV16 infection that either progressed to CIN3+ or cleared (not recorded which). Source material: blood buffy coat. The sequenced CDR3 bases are TGTGCCAGCAGCTTGATTGAGCCAGGGGCTTCACCC. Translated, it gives CASSLIEPGASP. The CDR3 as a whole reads CASSLIEPGASPLHF.